Listed below are T cell receptor beta chains from one sample, sequenced in a study of identical twins. A single record per CDR3 protein comes from TCRdb applying MiXCR to the 5' RACE reads. In the table there are 200,000 to 250,000 distinct CDR3 sequences, about 7.3% of which are singletons. These data also featured in a second study, about yellow fever vaccine responses in identical twins.

The sample comprised memory (CD45RO+) T cells sorted from blood. These receptors were obtained from a woman between 18 and 30 years old in good health. Each CDR3 is given with its conserved first and last residue. A D gene is named only where the DNA matches it firmly. Clone size is given for some rows only: seen once, a few or many times, or a class if the clone is expanded.

15,few,TRBD1,TRBV10-2,TRBJ1-4,CASSASTGMGEKLFF,TGCGCCAGCAGTGCGTCGACAGGGATGGGTGAAAAACTGTTTTTT
16,many,TRBD2,TRBV20-1,TRBJ2-5,CSAGAFSGRAAETQYF,TGCAGTGCTGGAGCATTTAGCGGGAGGGCCGCAGAGACCCAGTACTTC
14,many,.,TRBV2,TRBJ1-2,CASSERRDTSHYTF,TGTGCCAGCAGTGAACGGAGGGACACCTCCCACTACACCTTC
17,many,.,TRBV7-9,TRBJ2-1,CASSLGGPISLENEQFF,TGTGCCAGCAGCTTAGGAGGGCCGATCAGTTTAGAGAATGAGCAGTTCTTC
15,many,TRBD1,TRBV11-2,TRBJ1-6,CASSSQGEMASPLHF,TGTGCCAGCAGCTCACAGGGGGAGATGGCATCACCCCTCCACTTT
14,many,TRBD1,TRBV13,TRBJ1-2,CASSTRTGAYGYTF,TGTGCCAGCAGCACGAGGACAGGCGCCTATGGCTACACCTTC
14,.,.,TRBV4-1,TRBJ2-1,CASSQPGPPNEQFF,TGCGCCAGCAGCCAGCCCGGGCCCCCGAATGAGCAGTTCTTC
14,.,.,TRBV3-1,TRBJ1-2,CASSQVSLGVGYTF,TGTGCCAGCAGCCAAGTTTCGTTAGGGGTGGGCTACACCTTC
15,.,.,TRBV20-1,TRBJ1-2,CSARDLRDSNYGYTF,TGCAGTGCTAGAGATCTGAGGGACTCTAACTATGGCTACACCTTC
15,.,TRBD2,TRBV24-1,TRBJ2-1,CATSDWLAGKDEQFF,TGTGCCACCAGTGATTGGCTAGCGGGAAAGGATGAGCAGTTCTTC
14,few,.,TRBV6-1,TRBJ2-2,CASIPQGGTGELFF,TGTGCCAGCATCCCACAGGGTGGCACCGGGGAGCTGTTTTTT
14,.,.,TRBV18,TRBJ2-5,CASSPASGQETQYF,TGTGCCAGCTCACCTGCCTCCGGCCAAGAGACCCAGTACTTC
15,many,TRBD2,TRBV5-1,TRBJ2-2,CASSSGGPNTGELFF,TGCGCCAGCAGCTCGGGGGGACCGAACACCGGGGAGCTGTTTTTT
15,.,TRBD1,TRBV3-1,TRBJ1-6,CASSHGTGSNSPLHF,TGTGCCAGCAGCCATGGGACAGGGAGCAATTCACCCCTCCACTTT
13,few,.,TRBV5-5,TRBJ2-5,CASSFPYQETQYF,TGTGCCAGCAGCTTCCCATACCAAGAGACCCAGTACTTC
14,.,.,TRBV12-3/TRBV12-4,TRBJ2-6,CASSYRSGANVLTF,TGTGCCAGCAGTTACCGGTCTGGGGCCAACGTCCTGACTTTC
15,.,.,TRBV28,TRBJ1-2,CASSSQPLANYGYTF,TGTGCCAGCAGTTCCCAGCCCTTGGCTAACTATGGCTACACCTTC
15,few,.,TRBV5-1,TRBJ2-6,CASSLAQGGANVLTF,TGCGCCAGCAGCTTGGCCCAGGGTGGGGCCAACGTCCTGACTTTC
13,few,TRBD1,TRBV20-1,TRBJ1-2,CSAPQGANYGYTF,TGCAGTGCCCCCCAGGGGGCCAACTATGGCTACACCTTC
13,many,.,TRBV24-1,TRBJ2-1,CATSIGLINEQFF,TGTGCCACCAGTATTGGACTAATTAATGAGCAGTTCTTC
14,.,TRBD1,TRBV6-1,TRBJ1-1,CASQRGPSEPEAFF,TGTGCCAGCCAAAGGGGGCCCTCTGAGCCTGAAGCTTTCTTT
12,many,TRBD1,TRBV6-5,TRBJ1-2,CASSRQGAGYTF,TGTGCCAGCAGTCGACAGGGGGCTGGCTACACCTTC
17,.,TRBD2,TRBV29-1,TRBJ2-3,CSVDGDIASGGTDTQYF,TGCAGCGTGGATGGCGACATTGCTAGCGGGGGGACAGATACGCAGTATTTT
13,few,.,TRBV3-1,TRBJ2-5,CASERRAEETQYF,TGTGCCAGCGAAAGGAGGGCAGAAGAGACCCAGTACTTC
20,few,TRBD2,TRBV24-1,TRBJ2-1,CATSDNHIPSGQSSYNEQFF,TGTGCCACCAGTGACAATCATATTCCTAGCGGGCAAAGCTCCTACAATGAGCAGTTCTTC
12,many,.,TRBV10-3,TRBJ2-1,CAISESANEQFF,TGTGCCATCAGTGAGTCTGCCAATGAGCAGTTCTTC
16,.,TRBD2,TRBV28,TRBJ2-1,CASRTPTSGSRNEQFF,TGTGCCAGCAGAACCCCCACTAGCGGGAGTCGCAATGAGCAGTTCTTC
14,many,.,TRBV12-3/TRBV12-4,TRBJ1-1,CASRNTGRNTEAFF,TGTGCCAGCAGGAATACAGGGAGGAACACTGAAGCTTTCTTT
14,few,TRBD1,TRBV7-6,TRBJ1-5,CASSLGQGKRPQHF,TGTGCCAGCAGCTTAGGACAGGGGAAACGGCCCCAGCATTTT
14,many,TRBD2,TRBV12-3/TRBV12-4,TRBJ2-3,CASSFSGGTDTQYF,TGTGCCAGCAGTTTTAGCGGGGGCACAGATACGCAGTATTTT
14,few,TRBD2,TRBV20-1,TRBJ2-7,CSAREAGTSGRTDF,TGCAGTGCTAGAGAGGCCGGGACTAGCGGGAGAACGGACTTC
16,.,TRBD2,TRBV14,TRBJ2-3,CASSRAAGRATDTQYF,TGTGCCAGCAGCCGGGCAGCGGGGAGAGCCACAGATACGCAGTATTTT
15,many,.,TRBV12-3/TRBV12-4,TRBJ1-2,CASSYGQQANYGYTF,TGTGCCAGCAGTTATGGTCAGCAAGCTAACTATGGCTACACCTTC
16,many,TRBD2,TRBV29-1,TRBJ2-1,CSVVREETRPYNEQFF,TGCAGCGTTGTTCGGGAGGAGACAAGACCTTACAATGAGCAGTTCTTC
15,many,TRBD2,TRBV9,TRBJ2-1,CASSGGLAGGSEQFF,TGTGCCAGCAGCGGCGGACTAGCGGGAGGTAGTGAGCAGTTCTTC
13,few,.,TRBV5-1,TRBJ1-2,CASSETANYGYTF,TGCGCCAGCAGCGAAACAGCTAACTATGGCTACACCTTC
13,.,.,TRBV18,TRBJ1-5,CASSPVDDRPQHF,TGTGCCAGCTCACCGGTAGATGATCGGCCCCAGCATTTT
15,.,.,TRBV5-1,TRBJ2-5,CASSLVAPDQETQYF,TGCGCCAGCAGCTTAGTTGCCCCCGACCAAGAGACCCAGTACTTC
15,many,.,TRBV12-3/TRBV12-4,TRBJ1-6,CASSGSYGGNSPLHF,TGTGCCAGCAGTGGAAGTTACGGTGGGAATTCACCCCTCCACTTT
15,.,.,TRBV6-1,TRBJ2-1,CASSERSILYNEQFF,TGTGCCAGCAGTGAACGGTCCATTCTCTACAATGAGCAGTTCTTC
16,.,.,TRBV7-6,TRBJ2-2,CASTPGPTPYTGELFF,TGTGCCAGCACCCCCGGGCCTACACCTTACACCGGGGAGCTGTTTTTT
14,many,.,TRBV6-5,TRBJ1-6,CASSYRVYNSPLHF,TGTGCCAGCAGTTACCGGGTTTATAATTCACCCCTCCACTTT
16,many,TRBD2,TRBV20-1,TRBJ2-1,CSAREKTSGGYDEQFF,TGCAGTGCTAGAGAAAAGACTAGCGGGGGGTATGATGAGCAGTTCTTC